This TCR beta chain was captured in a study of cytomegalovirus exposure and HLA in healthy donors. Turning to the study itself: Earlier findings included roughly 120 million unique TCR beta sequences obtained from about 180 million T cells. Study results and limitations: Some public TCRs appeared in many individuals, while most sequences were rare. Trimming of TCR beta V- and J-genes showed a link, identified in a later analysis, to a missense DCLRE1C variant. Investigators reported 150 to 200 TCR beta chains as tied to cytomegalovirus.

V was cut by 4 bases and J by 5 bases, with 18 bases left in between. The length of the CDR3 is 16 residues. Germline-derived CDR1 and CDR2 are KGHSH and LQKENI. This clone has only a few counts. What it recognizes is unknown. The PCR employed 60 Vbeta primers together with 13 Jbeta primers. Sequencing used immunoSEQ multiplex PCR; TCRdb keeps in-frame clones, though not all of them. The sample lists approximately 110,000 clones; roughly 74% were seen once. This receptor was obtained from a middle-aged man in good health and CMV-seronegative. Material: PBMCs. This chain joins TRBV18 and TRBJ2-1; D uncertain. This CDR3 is CASSHANPGSHNEQFF. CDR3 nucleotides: TGTGCCAGCTCACATGCCAACCCCGGTTCCCACAATGAGCAGTTCTTC.